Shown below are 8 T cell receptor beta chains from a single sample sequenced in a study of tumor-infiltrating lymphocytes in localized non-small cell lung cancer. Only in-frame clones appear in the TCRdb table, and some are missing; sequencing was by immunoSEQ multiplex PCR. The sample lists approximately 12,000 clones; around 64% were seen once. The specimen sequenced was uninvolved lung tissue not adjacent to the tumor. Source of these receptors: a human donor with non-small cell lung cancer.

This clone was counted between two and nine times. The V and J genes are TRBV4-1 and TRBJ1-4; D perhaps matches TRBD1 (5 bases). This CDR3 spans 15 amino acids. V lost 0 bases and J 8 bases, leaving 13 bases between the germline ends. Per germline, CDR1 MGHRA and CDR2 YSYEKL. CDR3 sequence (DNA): TGCGCCAGCAGCCAAGATCGGAGACGGGGCGAAAAACTGTTTTTT. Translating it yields CASSQDRRRGEKLFF.

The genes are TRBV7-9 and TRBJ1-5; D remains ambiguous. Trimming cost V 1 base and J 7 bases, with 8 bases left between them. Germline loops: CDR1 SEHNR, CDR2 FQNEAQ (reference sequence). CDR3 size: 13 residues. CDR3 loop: CASSLGPGQPQHF. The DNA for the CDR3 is TGTGCCAGCAGCTTAGGGCCGGGCCAGCCCCAGCATTTT. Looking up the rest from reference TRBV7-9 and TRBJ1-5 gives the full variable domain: DTGVSQNPRHKITKRGQNVTFRCDPISEHNRLYWYRQTLGQGPEFLTYFQNEAQLEKSRLLSDRFSAERPKGSFSTLEIQRTEQGDSAMYLCASSLGPGQPQHFGDGTRLSIL.

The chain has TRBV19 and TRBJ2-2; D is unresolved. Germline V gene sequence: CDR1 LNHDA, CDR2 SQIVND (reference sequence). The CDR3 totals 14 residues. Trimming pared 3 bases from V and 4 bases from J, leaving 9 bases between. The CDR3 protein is CASSMSPGTGELFF. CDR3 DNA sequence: TGTGCCAGTAGTATGTCTCCAGGCACCGGGGAGCTGTTTTTT.

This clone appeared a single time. CDR3 sequence: CASSLRTGWYPDTQYF. In nucleotides, the CDR3 is TGTGCCAGTAGTCTGCGGACAGGGTGGTACCCAGATACGCAGTATTTT. The chain combines TRBV19 with TRBJ2-3, with 8 bases that match TRBD1. Trimming cost V 5 bases and J 4 bases; bases outside gene matches: 11. The length of the CDR3 is 16 residues. From germline, CDR1 is LNHDA and CDR2 SQIVND (reference sequence).

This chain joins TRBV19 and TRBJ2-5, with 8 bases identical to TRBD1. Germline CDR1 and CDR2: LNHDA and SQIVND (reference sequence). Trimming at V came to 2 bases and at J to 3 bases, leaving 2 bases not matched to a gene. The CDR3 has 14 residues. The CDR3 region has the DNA TGTGCCAGTAGTATACGACAGGGGAAAGAGACCCAGTACTTC. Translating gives CASSIRQGKETQYF.

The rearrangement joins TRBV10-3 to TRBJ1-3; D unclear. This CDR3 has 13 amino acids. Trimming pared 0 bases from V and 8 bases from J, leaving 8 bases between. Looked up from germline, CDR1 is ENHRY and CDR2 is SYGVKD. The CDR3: CAISESAIDTIYF. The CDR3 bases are TGTGCCATCAGTGAGTCGGCTATCGACACCATATATTTT.

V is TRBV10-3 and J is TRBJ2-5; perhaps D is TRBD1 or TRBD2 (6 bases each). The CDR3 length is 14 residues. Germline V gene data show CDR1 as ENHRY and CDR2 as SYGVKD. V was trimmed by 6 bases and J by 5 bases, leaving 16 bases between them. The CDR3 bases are TGTGCCATCAGGGGGGGCAGGGGAGATGAGACCCAGTACTTC. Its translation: CAIRGGRGDETQYF.

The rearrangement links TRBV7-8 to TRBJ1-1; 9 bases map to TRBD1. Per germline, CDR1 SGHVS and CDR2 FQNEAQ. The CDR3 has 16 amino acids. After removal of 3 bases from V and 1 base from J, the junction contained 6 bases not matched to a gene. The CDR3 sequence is CASSFGTGLGNTEAFF. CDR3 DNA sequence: TGTGCCAGCAGCTTCGGGACAGGGTTAGGGAACACTGAAGCTTTCTTT.